The 19 T cell receptor beta chains below were found in one sample sequenced in a study of post-analysis software for immune sequencing data. Which antigens these TCRs recognize remains unknown. Unique-molecular-identifier-tagged TCR beta cDNA libraries were used. TCRdb independently ran MiXCR on the PCR reads; one entry per CDR3 protein. This table holds roughly 540,000 distinct CDR3 sequences, around 31% found once. Study-wide results and caveats: With TRBV5-6, TRBV5-1 and TRBV20-1 included, about five TRBV segments were more frequent in patients than in controls.

The sequencing input was blood. The receptors derive from a girl aged 2-17 years with multiple sclerosis.

The chain links TRBV20-1 to TRBJ1-1; D unclear. The V and J ends lost 1 base and 0 bases respectively, with 9 bases between them. The CDR3 totals 14 residues. The germline gives CDR1 DFQATT, CDR2 SNEGSKA (reference sequence). The CDR3 DNA follows: TGCAGTGCTAGAGGAGGAACAATGAACACTGAAGCTTTCTTT. Translated: CSARGGTMNTEAFF.

This clonotype was seen a few times. The J gene is TRBJ2-3, the V gene TRBV5-1; D unresolved. V was clipped by 5 bases and J by 2 bases, with 12 bases between them. The germline gives CDR1 SGHRS, CDR2 YFSETQ. The CDR3 is 14 residues long. The CDR3 here is CASSPALDTDTQYF. CDR3 bases: TGCGCCAGCAGTCCCGCGTTGGACACAGATACGCAGTATTTT.

The genes are TRBV29-1 and TRBJ1-2, with 7 nucleotides matching TRBD1. Losses at the gene ends were 0 bases for V and 0 bases for J; bases not matched to a gene: 7. The CDR3 spans 16 residues. Germline V CDR1 and CDR2: SQVTM, ANQGSEA. CDR3 coding DNA: TGCAGCGTTGAAGATCTACGGACAGGTGCTAACTATGGCTACACCTTC. Residues: CSVEDLRTGANYGYTF. Based on the CDR3 plus reference TRBV29-1 and TRBJ1-2, the full variable domain is SAVISQKPSRDICQRGTSLTIQCQVDSQVTMMFWYRQQPGQSLTLIATANQGSEATYESGFVIDKFPISRPNLTFSTLTVSNMSPEDSSIYLCSVEDLRTGANYGYTFGSGTRLTVV.

This chain connects TRBV20-1 to TRBJ1-1; D is unclear. Trimming left V 1 base short and J 1 base short, with 7 bases between. The CDR3 has 13 residues. Germline CDR1 and CDR2: DFQATT and SNEGSKA (reference sequence). CDR3 DNA: TGCAGTGCTAGAGCCCCAGGGAACACTGAAGCTTTCTTT. It translates to CSARAPGNTEAFF.

The chain employs TRBV12-3 or TRBV12-4 and TRBJ2-5; no firm D call. CDR3 length: 13 amino acids. V lost 3 bases, J lost 0 bases, and 5 bases lay in between. CDR3: CASSLNNQETQYF. The CDR3 nucleotides read TGTGCCAGCAGTTTGAACAACCAAGAGACCCAGTACTTC.

The table lists this clonotype with a few counts. The chain joins TRBV6-5 to TRBJ2-7; TRBD2 matches at 8 bases. There are 14 residues in the CDR3. Per germline, CDR1 MNHEY and CDR2 SVGAGI. V was clipped by 3 bases and J by 6 bases; unmatched bases: 7. The CDR3: CASSYPSGGGEQYF. In DNA, the CDR3 is TGTGCCAGCAGTTATCCCAGCGGGGGTGGCGAGCAGTACTTC.

The gene calls are TRBV3-1 and TRBJ1-2; D might be TRBD1 (5 bases). V was cut by 0 bases and J by 4 bases, with 9 bases left in between. The CDR3 contains 14 residues. Looked up from germline, CDR1 is LGHDT and CDR2 is YNNKEL (reference sequence). CDR3: CASSQDIGAYGYTF. The CDR3 nucleotides are TGTGCCAGCAGCCAAGATATCGGGGCCTATGGCTACACCTTC.

The V call is TRBV12-3 or TRBV12-4, the J call TRBJ2-3, with 8 positions matching TRBD2. This CDR3 has 19 amino acids. Trimming took 3 bases from V and 4 from J; bases not matched to a gene: 18. The CDR3 is CASSFLVLGTSADADTQYF. The CDR3, as DNA: TGTGCCAGCAGTTTTTTAGTCCTGGGGACTAGTGCTGACGCAGATACGCAGTATTTT.

The sample holds many counts of this clonotype. The J gene is TRBJ1-2, the V gene TRBV12-3 or TRBV12-4, with D uncertain. Trimming shortened V by 6 bases and J by 7 bases, and 15 bases separated the two germline ends. The CDR3 runs to 13 residues. In DNA form, the CDR3 reads TGTGCCAGCAGACTGGACTCCGGACGTGGCTACACCTTC. This translates into CASRLDSGRGYTF.

The table lists this clonotype with a count of one. The V call is TRBV12-3 or TRBV12-4, the J call TRBJ2-5; D may be TRBD1 (6 bases). V was pared by 5 bases and J by 3 bases, with 16 bases between. There are 15 residues in the CDR3. CDR3 DNA sequence: TGTGCCAGCAGTCTCCGGTCGACAGGAAAAGAGACCCAGTACTTC. Residues: CASSLRSTGKETQYF.

V is TRBV19 and J is TRBJ1-1; D is unresolved. Germline V CDR1 and CDR2: LNHDA, SQIVND (reference sequence). The CDR3 is 15 residues long. The germline V and J ends were trimmed by 3 bases and 5 bases, with 16 bases remaining between them. DNA of the CDR3: TGTGCCAGTAGTATCCTTATGACTTGGAGGACTGAAGCTTTCTTT. Translated, it gives CASSILMTWRTEAFF.

This clonotype was counted a few times. The chain recombines TRBV29-1 with TRBJ1-1, with 7 bases matching TRBD1. Losses at the gene ends were 4 bases for V and 0 bases for J; bases not matched to a gene: 5. The germline gives CDR1 SQVTM, CDR2 ANQGSEA. This CDR3 comprises 14 residues. CDR3 protein: CSVGTGTLNTEAFF. The CDR3 DNA is TGCAGCGTTGGGACAGGAACTCTGAACACTGAAGCTTTCTTT.

This chain uses TRBV7-9 with TRBJ2-1; TRBD2 matches 10 bases. CDR1 SEHNR and CDR2 FQNEAQ come from the germline V gene (reference sequence). V was pared by 0 bases and J by 8 bases, with 10 bases of the junction left unmatched. The CDR3 sequence is 17 residues long. CDR3 sequence reads: CASSLASGGAMRHEQFF. The CDR3 nucleotides are TGTGCCAGCAGCTTAGCAAGCGGGGGGGCCATGAGACATGAGCAGTTCTTC.

About this clonotype itself: The germline gene is not matched at one end of the junction; a read error may be the cause. The chain links TRBV7-9 to TRBJ2-7, with 8 bases identical to TRBD1. The CDR3 is made up of 16 amino acids. CDR1 and CDR2 from the germline V gene are SEHNR and FQNEAQ (reference sequence). The CDR3, as DNA: TGTGCCGGCAGCTTATCCGGCAGGGGGCTGGTCTACGAGCAGTACTTC. Its protein is CAGSLSGRGLVYEQYF.

This rearrangement joins TRBV12-3 or TRBV12-4 to TRBJ2-1; D unresolved. The ends were cut back, 7 bases at V and 15 bases at J, with 19 bases in the middle. This CDR3 spans 12 amino acids. The CDR3 DNA follows: TGTGCCAGCACCCCTGAGGCAGAAGGGCCGTTCTTC. Translation: CASTPEAEGPFF.

The chain combines TRBV29-1 with TRBJ2-5; D remains unclear. The germline V and J ends were trimmed by 4 bases and 2 bases, with 14 bases remaining between them. Germline CDR1 SQVTM, CDR2 ANQGSEA. The CDR3 consists of 14 residues. The CDR3, as DNA: TGCAGCGTTGGATTTGCCTCCAGGCAAGAGACCCAGTACTTC. This encodes CSVGFASRQETQYF. Complete variable domain (other parts from reference TRBV29-1 and TRBJ2-5): SAVISQKPSRDICQRGTSLTIQCQVDSQVTMMFWYRQQPGQSLTLIATANQGSEATYESGFVIDKFPISRPNLTFSTLTVSNMSPEDSSIYLCSVGFASRQETQYFGPGTRLLVL.

V and J are TRBV20-1 and TRBJ1-5; 10 bases match TRBD1. Germline CDR1 is DFQATT and CDR2 is SNEGSKA (reference sequence). After removal of 0 bases from V and 7 bases from J, the junction contained 6 bases not matched to a gene. The CDR3 has 15 residues. The CDR3 spells CSARDVRDRGQPQHF. Written as DNA, the CDR3 is TGCAGTGCTAGAGATGTCCGGGACAGGGGCCAGCCCCAGCATTTT.

This clonotype showed up just a few times. The chain combines TRBV5-1 with TRBJ2-7; 9 bases agree with TRBD1. With V trimmed by 4 bases and J by 0 bases, 5 bases remained unmatched. Germline values: CDR1 SGHRS, CDR2 YFSETQ. The CDR3 runs 15 residues. The CDR3 DNA reads TGCGCCAGCAGCCGGACAGGGGATTACTCCTACGAGCAGTACTTC. As protein: CASSRTGDYSYEQYF.

This clonotype was recorded a few times. V gene TRBV20-1 combines with J gene TRBJ1-1; D is undetermined. The CDR3 totals 13 residues. Germline loops: CDR1 DFQATT, CDR2 SNEGSKA (reference sequence). V was shortened by 5 bases and J by 4 bases, with 14 bases between the two germline ends. The CDR3: CSARGGEGTEAFF. In nucleotides, the CDR3 is TGCAGTGCTCGCGGTGGCGAGGGCACTGAAGCTTTCTTT.